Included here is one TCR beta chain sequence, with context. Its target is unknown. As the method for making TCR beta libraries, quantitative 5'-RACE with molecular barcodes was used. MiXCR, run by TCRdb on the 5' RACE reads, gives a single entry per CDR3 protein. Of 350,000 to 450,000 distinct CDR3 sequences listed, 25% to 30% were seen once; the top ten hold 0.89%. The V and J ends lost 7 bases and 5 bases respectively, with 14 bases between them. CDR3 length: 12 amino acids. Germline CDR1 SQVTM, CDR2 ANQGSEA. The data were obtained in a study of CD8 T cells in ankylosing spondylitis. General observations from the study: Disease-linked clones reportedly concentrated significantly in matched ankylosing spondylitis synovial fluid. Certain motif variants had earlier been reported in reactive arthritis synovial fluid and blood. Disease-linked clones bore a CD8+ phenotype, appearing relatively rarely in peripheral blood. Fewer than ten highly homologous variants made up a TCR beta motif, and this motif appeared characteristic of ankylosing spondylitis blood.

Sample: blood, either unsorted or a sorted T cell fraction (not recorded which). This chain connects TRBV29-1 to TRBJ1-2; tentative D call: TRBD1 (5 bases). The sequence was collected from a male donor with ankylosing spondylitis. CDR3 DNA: TGCAGCGCCGGGGCGGGGAGATATGGCTACACCTTC. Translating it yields CSAGAGRYGYTF.